This passage covers 15 T cell receptor beta chains from one sample sequenced in a study of long-term antiretroviral therapy in people with HIV. Investigators performed immunoSEQ version v3.0 at survey level. Profiled with immunoSEQ multiplex PCR; TCRdb holds only in-frame clones, not every one. The table shows about 31,000 clones, with approximately 83% occurring only once. The material was unsorted PBMCs, obtained 0.8 years before starting antiretroviral therapy. The receptors originated from a man younger than 35 with HIV.

The CDR3 sequence is CASSQRTSGDNEQFF. The DNA of the CDR3 is TGTGCCAGCAGCCAAAGGACTAGCGGAGACAATGAGCAGTTCTTC. The chain carries TRBV5-6 and TRBJ2-1; 10 nucleotides line up with TRBD2. The J segment lost 5 bases and the V segment lost 4 bases, leaving 6 bases of the junction unmatched. Germline assignment: CDR1 SGHDT and CDR2 YYEEEE. The CDR3 extends over 15 amino acids.

V and J are TRBV6-1 and TRBJ2-3, with D possibly matching TRBD2 (7 bases). Germline V gene data show CDR1 as MNHNS and CDR2 as SASEGT. The V end lost 7 bases, the J end lost 4 bases, and 18 bases lay between the germline ends. This CDR3 region has 15 residues. The CDR3 is CASTERGRGSDTQYF. For the CDR3, the DNA is TGTGCCAGCACCGAAAGAGGGAGGGGGTCAGATACGCAGTATTTT.

The CDR3 is CASSENLADNEQFF. CDR3 bases: TGTGCCAGCAGCGAAAACCTAGCGGACAATGAGCAGTTCTTC. The chain combines TRBV9 with TRBJ2-1; 7 nucleotides agree with TRBD2. This CDR3 spans 14 amino acids. V gave up 3 bases and J gave up 5 bases; unmatched junction bases: 5. In germline, CDR1 is SGDLS, CDR2 YYNGEE.

The chain links TRBV11-2 to TRBJ1-6; 11 bases fit TRBD1. This CDR3 is built from 16 residues. Germline CDR1 SGHAT, CDR2 FQNNGV. Trimming cost V 5 bases and J 4 bases; bases outside gene matches: 4. The CDR3 nucleotides are TGTGCCAGCAGCCCCCGGGACAGGGGGTATAATTCACCCCTCCACTTT. Amino acids: CASSPRDRGYNSPLHF.

V usage is TRBV6-6 and J usage is TRBJ1-5; a possible D gene is TRBD1 (5 bases). Trimming cost V 6 bases and J 6 bases, with 18 bases left between them. The germline gives CDR1 MNHNY, CDR2 SVGAGI (reference sequence). This CDR3 spans 15 amino acids. This CDR3 reads CASRGPGPRSQPQHF. For the CDR3, the DNA is TGTGCCAGCAGGGGTCCGGGGCCCCGGAGTCAGCCCCAGCATTTT.

V is TRBV28 and J is TRBJ1-5, with unresolved D. The CDR3 sequence is 20 residues long. V was pared by 5 bases and J by 5 bases, with 31 bases between. Germline CDR1 is MDHEN and CDR2 is SYDVKM. CDR3 sequence reads: CASSETHETLLRAKHQPQHF. As DNA, the CDR3 is TGTGCCAGCAGTGAGACCCACGAGACCCTACTTAGGGCCAAGCATCAGCCCCAGCATTTT.

In its sample, this clone was seen once. The chain recombines TRBV27 with TRBJ2-7; 7 bases line up with TRBD2. The V gene end was trimmed by 5 bases and the J gene end by 3 bases; junction bases not matched to a gene: 10. This CDR3 is 15 amino acids long. Germline CDR1 MNHEY, CDR2 SMNVEV (reference sequence). Here the CDR3 reads CASSPLGGNDYEQYF. CDR3 sequence (DNA): TGTGCCAGCAGTCCCTTGGGGGGGAACGACTACGAGCAGTACTTC.

The V and J genes are TRBV10-3 and TRBJ2-3; D might be TRBD1 (6 bases). Germline CDR1 ENHRY, CDR2 SYGVKD. The CDR3 sequence is 17 residues long. Trimming removed 1 base from V and 3 bases from J, with 17 bases in between. The CDR3 is CAISEYKDRTGTDTQYF. In DNA form, the CDR3 reads TGTGCCATCAGTGAGTACAAAGATAGAACAGGGACAGATACGCAGTATTTT.

The chain couples TRBV27 to TRBJ2-7; 15 nucleotides line up with TRBD2. With 7 bases clipped from V and 6 bases from J, the junction kept 16 bases outside the gene matches. The CDR3 covers 18 residues. Germline values: CDR1 MNHEY, CDR2 SMNVEV (reference sequence). As DNA, the CDR3 is TGTGCCAGCATGGCTAAATGGACGGGACTAGCGGGAGGTTTCGAGCAGTACTTC. Translating it yields CASMAKWTGLAGGFEQYF.

This clone was counted a single time. The V and J genes are TRBV18 and TRBJ2-5, with TRBD1 matching over 8 bases. The CDR3 has 13 amino acids. Per the germline V gene, CDR1 is KGHSH and CDR2 is LQKENI. Trimming cost V 5 bases and J 5 bases; bases outside gene matches: 4. In nucleotides, the CDR3 is TGTGCCAGCTCAGAGACAGGGGAGGAGACCCAGTACTTC. Translation: CASSETGEETQYF.

The J gene is TRBJ2-5, the V gene TRBV7-9, with a possible D match to TRBD2 (6 bases). The CDR3 spans 13 residues. Germline CDR1 and CDR2: SEHNR and FQNEAQ (reference sequence). With 2 bases removed from V and 6 bases from J, the gap between germline ends came to 10 bases. The CDR3 sequence: CASSLRGGKTQYF. The CDR3 DNA follows: TGTGCCAGCAGCTTAAGGGGCGGGAAGACCCAGTACTTC.

The chain recombines TRBV5-1 with TRBJ1-1; tentatively, D is TRBD1 (5 bases). Trimming shortened V by 3 bases and J by 1 base, and 10 bases separated the two germline ends. The CDR3 spans 14 residues. CDR1 is SGHRS and CDR2 is YFSETQ in the germline V gene. CDR3 sequence: CASSSATENTEAFF. CDR3 coding DNA: TGCGCCAGCAGCTCCGCGACAGAGAACACTGAAGCTTTCTTT.

The genes are TRBV2 and TRBJ2-3; perhaps TRBD2 as D (5 bases). The CDR3 consists of 13 residues. Germline CDR1 and CDR2: SNHLY and FYNNEI. The V and J ends lost 6 bases and 6 bases respectively, with 13 bases between them. CDR3 protein: CASRPSGSDTQYF. In DNA, the CDR3 is TGTGCCAGCAGGCCGAGCGGATCGGATACGCAGTATTTT.

Written as DNA, the CDR3 is TGTGCCAGCAGCTTCCCTAGCGGGACGGATACGCAGTATTTT. It is translated as CASSFPSGTDTQYF. V gene TRBV5-6 combines with J gene TRBJ2-3; 9 bases are a match to TRBD2. This CDR3 comprises 14 residues. After removal of 2 bases from V and 6 bases from J, the junction contained 4 bases not matched to a gene. Looked up from germline, CDR1 is SGHDT and CDR2 is YYEEEE.

The V call is TRBV29-1, the J call TRBJ2-2, with 8 positions matching TRBD2. This CDR3 has 14 residues. CDR1 is SQVTM and CDR2 is ANQGSEA in the germline V gene. V was clipped by 2 bases and J by 8 bases; unmatched bases: 7. The CDR3: CSVESGRGGGELFF. The CDR3 region has the DNA TGCAGCGTTGAATCCGGGAGGGGCGGAGGGGAGCTGTTTTTT.